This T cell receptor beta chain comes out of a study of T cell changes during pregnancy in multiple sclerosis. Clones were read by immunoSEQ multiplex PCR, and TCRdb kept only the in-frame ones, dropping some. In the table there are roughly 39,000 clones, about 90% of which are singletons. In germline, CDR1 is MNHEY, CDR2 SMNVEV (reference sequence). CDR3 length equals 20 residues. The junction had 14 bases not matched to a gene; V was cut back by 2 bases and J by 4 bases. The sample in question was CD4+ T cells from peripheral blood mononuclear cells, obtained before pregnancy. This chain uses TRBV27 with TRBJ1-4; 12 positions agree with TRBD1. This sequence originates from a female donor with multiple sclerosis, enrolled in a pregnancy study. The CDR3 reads CASSLRPGQGAVRDNEKLFF. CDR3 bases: TGTGCCAGCAGTTTACGTCCGGGACAGGGGGCGGTTCGGGATAATGAAAAACTGTTTTTT.